Listed here are 29 T cell receptor beta chains from one sample, sequenced in a study of T-cell reconstitution after alpha-beta-depleted transplantation in children. TCRbeta library construction was performed incorporating unique molecular identifiers. TCRdb redid the calling of the PCR reads with MiXCR, one entry per CDR3 protein. The sample includes 500,000 to 750,000 distinct CDR3 sequences, 10% to 15% of them seen just once. The sequences come from PBMCs, mostly from graft donor cells, collected 360 days after TCRalphabeta/CD19-depleted stem cell transplant. These receptor sequences come from a male patient under 18 who had a stem cell transplant for acute myeloid leukemia, so the T cells may come from the graft donor.

This clonotype was detected only a few times. This rearrangement joins TRBV7-9 to TRBJ2-7, with 9 nucleotides matching TRBD2. After removal of 5 bases from V and 4 bases from J, the junction contained 12 bases not matched to a gene. The CDR3 is 16 residues long. Germline lookup yields CDR1 SEHNR and CDR2 FQNEAQ (reference sequence). CDR3 sequence reads: CASSPPPLAGAYEQYF. CDR3 nucleotides: TGTGCCAGCAGCCCACCCCCTTTAGCGGGAGCTTACGAGCAGTACTTC. Full variable domain (remainder filled in from reference TRBV7-9 and TRBJ2-7): DTGVSQNPRHKITKRGQNVTFRCDPISEHNRLYWYRQTLGQGPEFLTYFQNEAQLEKSRLLSDRFSAERPKGSFSTLEIQRTEQGDSAMYLCASSPPPLAGAYEQYFGPGTRLTVT.

This clonotype was seen repeatedly, ten times or more. The chain joins TRBV12-5 to TRBJ2-3; possible D gene TRBD2, 6 bases. V was clipped by 3 bases and J by 5 bases, with 9 bases between them. The CDR3 is made up of 13 amino acids. Germline V gene data show CDR1 as LGHNT and CDR2 as FRNRAP. CDR3 nucleotide sequence: TGTGCTAGTGGTTTCATGGGGGGAGATACGCAGTATTTT. Encoded protein: CASGFMGGDTQYF.

The sample holds many counts of this clonotype. This sequence joins TRBV20-1 and TRBJ1-1; TRBD1 matches at 7 bases. The CDR3 runs 14 residues. Germline V gene sequence: CDR1 DFQATT, CDR2 SNEGSKA (reference sequence). V shed 5 bases, J shed 3 bases, and the junction held 9 bases outside the gene matches. CDR3 sequence: CSAHRERGHTEAFF. CDR3 nucleotides: TGCAGTGCTCACAGGGAGAGGGGGCACACTGAAGCTTTCTTT.

This clonotype turned up a few times. The chain combines TRBV29-1 with TRBJ2-1; D might be TRBD1 or TRBD2, each matching 5 bases. Germline V CDR1 and CDR2: SQVTM, ANQGSEA. Trimming took 1 base from V and 2 from J, leaving 12 bases between them. The CDR3 has 15 amino acids. DNA for the CDR3: TGCAGCGTTGAAGGTTGGGGGAAAGCCTACAATGAGCAGTTCTTC. This gives the protein CSVEGWGKAYNEQFF.

This clonotype was observed a handful of times. The rearrangement joins TRBV20-1 to TRBJ2-3; D is unclear. There are 14 residues in the CDR3. V lost 2 bases and J 0 bases, leaving 9 bases between the germline ends. Germline CDR1 and CDR2: DFQATT and SNEGSKA (reference sequence). CDR3: CSARPLTSTDTQYF. Written as DNA, the CDR3 is TGCAGTGCTAGACCCCTGACTAGCACAGATACGCAGTATTTT.

This sequence joins TRBV6-1 and TRBJ2-7, with 7 positions matching TRBD2. J gave up 7 bases and V 8 bases, and 14 bases lay outside the gene matches. This CDR3 region has 14 residues. The germline gives CDR1 MNHNS, CDR2 SASEGT. DNA for the CDR3: TGTGCCAGCGGCCGTCCTAGCGGAGCGGGAGAGCAGTACTTC. Translation gives CASGRPSGAGEQYF.

V usage is TRBV28 and J usage is TRBJ2-1; TRBD2 aligns across 7 bases. With 7 bases clipped from V and 7 bases from J, the junction kept 10 bases outside the gene matches. CDR3 length: 14 residues. Germline assignment: CDR1 MDHEN and CDR2 SYDVKM. The CDR3 region is CASKGHGEGNEQFF. The CDR3 bases are TGTGCCAGCAAAGGACATGGGGAGGGGAATGAGCAGTTCTTC. Filled out from reference TRBV28 and TRBJ2-1, the complete variable domain reads DVKVTQSSRYLVKRTGEKVFLECVQDMDHENMFWYRQDPGLGLRLIYFSYDVKMKEKGDIPEGYSVSREKKERFSLILESASTNQTSMYLCASKGHGEGNEQFFGPGTRLTVL.

This clonotype was counted a few times. The rearrangement uses TRBV20-1 and TRBJ2-7; 11 bases match TRBD2. Losses at the gene ends were 3 bases for V and 2 bases for J; bases not matched to a gene: 6. CDR1 DFQATT and CDR2 SNEGSKA come from the germline V gene (reference sequence). The CDR3 length is 15 residues. The CDR3 nucleotides are TGCAGTGCTAGCCTCACTAGCGGGAGCGCCTACGAGCAGTACTTC. Translation gives CSASLTSGSAYEQYF.

This clonotype was seen a handful of times. The genes are TRBV12-3 or TRBV12-4 and TRBJ2-5, with D perhaps matching TRBD2 (5 bases). With 6 bases removed from V and 5 bases from J, the gap between germline ends came to 19 bases. The CDR3 is 15 residues long. CDR3 sequence (DNA): TGTGCCAGCAGCCCCGCGGGCCGCAAGTCTGAGACCCAGTACTTC. This translates into CASSPAGRKSETQYF.

The V gene is TRBV19, the J gene TRBJ2-7; 11 bases are a match to TRBD1. Germline CDR1 and CDR2: LNHDA and SQIVND (reference sequence). There are 14 residues in the CDR3. V lost 4 bases, J lost 5 bases, and 4 bases stayed unmatched. The CDR3 spells CASSTGQGANEQYF. CDR3 nucleotides: TGTGCCAGTAGTACCGGACAGGGGGCGAACGAGCAGTACTTC.

This clonotype was seen a handful of times. The rearrangement uses TRBV4-3 and TRBJ2-7; TRBD2 aligns across 7 bases. After removal of 4 bases from V and 7 bases from J, the junction contained 7 bases not matched to a gene. This CDR3 comprises 13 residues. Germline lookup yields CDR1 LGHNA and CDR2 YSLEER. The CDR3 loop is CASSRGGLGEQYF. The CDR3 coding sequence is TGCGCCAGCAGCCGGGGGGGATTGGGGGAGCAGTACTTC.

This clonotype was picked up many times. J is TRBJ2-3 and V is TRBV5-1; maybe TRBD2 (6 bases). Between the trimmed V and J ends, which lost 0 bases and 5 bases, there was a span of 7 bases. Germline CDR1 and CDR2: SGHRS and YFSETQ. This CDR3 spans 13 amino acids. The CDR3 DNA reads as TGCGCCAGCAGCTTGGCGGGGGTAGATACGCAGTATTTT. Protein product: CASSLAGVDTQYF.

In its sample, this clonotype was seen a few times. J is TRBJ2-1 and V is TRBV20-1; D is undetermined. There are 15 residues in the CDR3. Germline V gene sequence: CDR1 DFQATT, CDR2 SNEGSKA (reference sequence). The V end was cut by 1 base, the J end by 0 bases, with 10 bases between. CDR3 amino acids: CSARVPDRSYNEQFF. The CDR3 coding sequence is TGCAGTGCTAGAGTTCCCGATCGCTCCTACAATGAGCAGTTCTTC.

This chain uses TRBV28 with TRBJ2-7; the match to TRBD1 covers 7 bases. CDR1 is MDHEN, CDR2 SYDVKM, per germline. The length of the CDR3 is 18 residues. V lost 3 bases to trimming and J lost 3 bases; unmatched junction nucleotides: 17. The CDR3 nucleotides read TGTGCCAGCAGTTTGCTTTTCGACAGGGACAAGGCGGGCTACGAGCAGTACTTC. Residues: CASSLLFDRDKAGYEQYF.

CDR3 in amino acids: CASRLSGQSYGYTF. CDR3 nucleotides: TGTGCCAGCAGACTTTCGGGACAGAGCTATGGCTACACCTTC. The chain couples TRBV6-1 to TRBJ1-2; 7 positions match TRBD1. The CDR3 extends over 14 amino acids. Germline trimming cut 6 bases from V and 4 bases from J; bases unmatched to any gene: 8. CDR1 is MNHNS, CDR2 SASEGT, per germline.

In its sample, this clonotype was seen many times. CDR3 in DNA: TGCGCCAGCAGCTGGACCCGGGGCACAGATACGCAGTATTTT. Protein: CASSWTRGTDTQYF. This sequence joins TRBV5-1 and TRBJ2-3; no clear D gene. The V gene's germline CDR1 is SGHRS and CDR2 YFSETQ. Trimming removed 3 bases from V and 1 base from J, with 9 bases in between. The CDR3 sequence is 14 residues long.

The sample holds a few counts of this clonotype. V usage is TRBV7-3 and J usage is TRBJ1-1; the match to TRBD1 covers 10 bases. This CDR3 spans 13 amino acids. CDR1 and CDR2 from the germline V gene are SGHTA and FQGTGA. J lost 5 bases, V lost 5 bases, and 2 bases had no gene match. The CDR3 DNA reads TGTGCCAGCAGCGTGGGACAGGGGACTGAAGCTTTCTTT. This gives the protein CASSVGQGTEAFF.

This clonotype was recorded at least ten times. The chain joins TRBV29-1 to TRBJ2-7; 7 bases are shared with TRBD1. Germline loops: CDR1 SQVTM, CDR2 ANQGSEA. The length of the CDR3 is 14 residues. The ends lost 2 bases at V and 5 bases at J; junction bases unmatched: 9. The CDR3 region has the DNA TGCAGCGTTGAACCCCGGGACAGAATCCACGAGCAGTACTTC. Amino acids: CSVEPRDRIHEQYF.

In its sample, this clonotype was seen many times. This chain links TRBV7-2 with TRBJ2-1; 8 bases align to TRBD2. The ends lost 0 bases at V and 2 bases at J; junction bases unmatched: 6. The CDR3 has 17 amino acids. Looked up from germline, CDR1 is SGHTA and CDR2 is FQGNSA. The CDR3 spells CASSLARGESTYNEQFF. The DNA for the CDR3 is TGTGCCAGCAGCTTAGCGCGGGGGGAGAGCACCTACAATGAGCAGTTCTTC.

This clonotype appeared a few times. CDR3 loop: CASSLFSSRRQETQYF. The CDR3 DNA is TGTGCCAGCAGCTTGTTTAGTAGCCGGAGGCAAGAGACCCAGTACTTC. This sequence joins TRBV5-5 and TRBJ2-5; possibly TRBD2 for D (5 bases). Trimming took off 1 base at V and 2 bases at J, with 15 bases between the two ends. The CDR3 runs 16 residues. CDR1 SGHKS and CDR2 YYEKEE come from the germline V gene (reference sequence). Supplemented by reference TRBV5-5 and TRBJ2-5, the full variable domain reads DAGVTQSPTHLIKTRGQQVTLRCSPISGHKSVSWYQQVLGQGPQFIFQYYEKEERGRGNFPDRFSARQFPNYSSELNVNALLLGDSALYLCASSLFSSRRQETQYFGPGTRLLVL.

The V gene is TRBV18, the J gene TRBJ1-6; maybe TRBD1 (5 bases). Trimming shortened V by 0 bases and J by 11 bases, and 14 bases separated the two germline ends. CDR1 and CDR2 (germline): KGHSH, LQKENI. This CDR3 comprises 15 residues. This chain's CDR3 is CASSPPGPQGTPLHF. Written as DNA, the CDR3 is TGTGCCAGCTCACCACCGGGACCCCAAGGGACACCCCTCCACTTT.

This clonotype has a count of ten or more. This chain connects TRBV20-1 to TRBJ2-5; no clear D gene. The CDR3 is 14 residues long. V was cut by 6 bases and J by 0 bases, with 14 bases left in between. In germline, CDR1 is DFQATT, CDR2 SNEGSKA (reference sequence). The CDR3 sequence is CSARYPEYQETQYF. The CDR3 coding sequence is TGCAGTGCGAGATACCCAGAGTACCAAGAGACCCAGTACTTC.

The chain recombines TRBV10-3 with TRBJ2-5; the D gene is possibly TRBD1 (6 bases). V was pared by 2 bases and J by 5 bases, with 12 bases between. The CDR3 has 14 residues. Germline V gene data show CDR1 as ENHRY and CDR2 as SYGVKD. CDR3 DNA: TGTGCCATCAGTGAGGACAGGAGAGCGGAGACCCAGTACTTC. Its translation: CAISEDRRAETQYF.

This clonotype occurred a few times. The V gene is TRBV15, the J gene TRBJ2-7; 10 positions match TRBD1. Germline CDR1 and CDR2: LNHNV and YYDKDF (reference sequence). CDR3 size: 15 residues. With V trimmed by 2 bases and J by 4 bases, 5 bases remained unmatched. The CDR3 is CATSRLGTGEYEQYF. The CDR3 coding sequence is TGTGCCACCAGCAGACTTGGGACAGGGGAATACGAGCAGTACTTC.

Only a few counts were recorded for this clonotype. J is TRBJ2-1 and V is TRBV2, with TRBD2 matching over 9 bases. Germline CDR1 and CDR2: SNHLY and FYNNEI. This CDR3 is built from 14 residues. The V segment lost 9 bases and the J segment 6 bases; nucleotides outside the gene matches: 9. CDR3 bases: TGTGCCAGTTATAGCGGGAGAATCGGCAATGAGCAGTTCTTC. Its translation: CASYSGRIGNEQFF.

The chain joins TRBV2 to TRBJ1-5; perhaps TRBD1 as D (5 bases). Between the trimmed V and J ends, which lost 4 bases and 1 base, there was a span of 17 bases. This CDR3 has 17 amino acids. The V gene's germline CDR1 is SNHLY and CDR2 FYNNEI. Here the CDR3 reads CASSVQTARDSNQPQHF. In DNA form, the CDR3 reads TGTGCCAGCAGTGTACAAACCGCACGGGACAGCAATCAGCCCCAGCATTTT.

This clonotype was found many times. This sequence joins TRBV29-1 and TRBJ2-5, with a possible D match to TRBD1 (5 bases). The CDR3 length is 12 residues. V was cut by 2 bases and J by 3 bases, with 7 bases left in between. Germline V gives CDR1 SQVTM, CDR2 ANQGSEA. CDR3 bases: TGCAGCGTTGAAACAGGAGAAGAGACCCAGTACTTC. Protein sequence: CSVETGEETQYF. The entire variable domain, with the rest obtained from reference TRBV29-1 and TRBJ2-5, is as follows: SAVISQKPSRDICQRGTSLTIQCQVDSQVTMMFWYRQQPGQSLTLIATANQGSEATYESGFVIDKFPISRPNLTFSTLTVSNMSPEDSSIYLCSVETGEETQYFGPGTRLLVL.

This chain links TRBV5-1 with TRBJ2-5; TRBD2 matches 9 bases. The V segment lost 4 bases and the J segment 3 bases; nucleotides outside the gene matches: 10. The CDR3 is made up of 16 amino acids. The germline gives CDR1 SGHRS, CDR2 YFSETQ. Written as DNA, the CDR3 is TGCGCCAGCAGCCCGGGGGCGACTAGCGGAGAAGAGACCCAGTACTTC. The encoded protein is CASSPGATSGEETQYF. Based on the CDR3 plus reference TRBV5-1 and TRBJ2-5, the full variable domain is KAGVTQTPRYLIKTRGQQVTLSCSPISGHRSVSWYQQTPGQGLQFLFEYFSETQRNKGNFPGRFSGRQFSNSRSEMNVSTLELGDSALYLCASSPGATSGEETQYFGPGTRLLVL.

This clonotype was seen only a few times. The rearrangement uses TRBV9 and TRBJ2-7; D could derive from TRBD1 or TRBD2 (5 bases each). This CDR3 comprises 14 residues. V lost 3 bases and J lost 1, with 11 bases in between. Germline values: CDR1 SGDLS, CDR2 YYNGEE. This CDR3 reads CASSARDGSYEQYF. DNA of the CDR3: TGTGCCAGCAGCGCCCGGGACGGTTCCTACGAGCAGTACTTC.